This T cell receptor (beta chain) is from a study of T cell repertoires in cytomegalovirus infection. The study, taken as a whole, reports: The response measured ex vivo was dominated by TCR beta clonotypes (HLA-C-restricted and CMV-specific). Summed public TCR beta family frequency identified CMV carriers bearing the relevant HLA.

The ends lost 7 bases at V and 0 bases at J; junction bases unmatched: 11. The CDR3 has 18 amino acids. Per the germline V gene, CDR1 is MDHEN and CDR2 is SYDVKM. TCRdb re-called the reads with MiXCR, one entry per CDR3 protein. Altogether approximately 260,000 distinct CDR3 sequences are present, around 20% being singletons, with the ten largest covering around 20%. Many counts were recorded for this clonotype. Its antigen is undetermined. This clonotype was obtained from a human donor in good health (CMV status not recorded). Some clones in this sample may be carry-over from other donors' samples. The sample here was cultured PBMCs, taken from culture after CMV antigen stimulation. The rearrangement joins TRBV28 to TRBJ1-5; TRBD1 matches 11 bases. The CDR3 DNA is TGTGCCAGCACTCAGGACAGGGGGCCTTTTTATAGCAATCAGCCCCAGCATTTT. It yields the protein CASTQDRGPFYSNQPQHF. The full variable domain, with the rest looked up from reference TRBV28 and TRBJ1-5, is DVKVTQSSRYLVKRTGEKVFLECVQDMDHENMFWYRQDPGLGLRLIYFSYDVKMKEKGDIPEGYSVSREKKERFSLILESASTNQTSMYLCASTQDRGPFYSNQPQHFGDGTRLSIL.